The present T cell receptor beta chain was sequenced within a study of blood T cell repertoires in COVID-19. Across the study: Sources were T cells, B-cell-depleted T cells, or PBMCs; the material itself was cDNA or gDNA.

The CDR3 totals 14 residues. V shed 3 bases and J shed 7 bases, with 15 bases lying between them. The germline gives CDR1 MNHEY, CDR2 SMNVEV (reference sequence). This clone was seen just once. Authors' processing steps: For nucleated cells, counts were estimated from reference gene primer amplification. The repertoire was sequenced with immunoSEQ multiplex PCR; TCRdb's copy has only in-frame clones and lacks some. That table furnishes V, J and clone size, whereas the DNA furnished D and trimming. Here the sample spans approximately 87,000 clones, roughly 80% being singletons. Source material: peripheral blood. This TCR came from a woman aged 80 or over with acute or convalescent COVID-19. The V call is TRBV27, the J call TRBJ1-2; D uncertain. The CDR3 DNA reads TGTGCCAGCAGTTTTCGAGGGTACTTGGCTGGCTACACCTTC. It translates to CASSFRGYLAGYTF.